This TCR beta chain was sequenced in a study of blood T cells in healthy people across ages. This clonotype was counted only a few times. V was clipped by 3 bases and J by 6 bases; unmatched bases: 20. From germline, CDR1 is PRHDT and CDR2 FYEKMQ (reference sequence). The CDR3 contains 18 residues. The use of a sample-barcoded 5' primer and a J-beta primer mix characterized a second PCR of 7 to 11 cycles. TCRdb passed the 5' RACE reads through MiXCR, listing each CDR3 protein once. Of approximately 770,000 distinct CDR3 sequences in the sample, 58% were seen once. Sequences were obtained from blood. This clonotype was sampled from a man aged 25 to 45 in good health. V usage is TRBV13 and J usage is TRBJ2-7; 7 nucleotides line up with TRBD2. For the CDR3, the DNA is TGTGCCAGCAGCTTCACCAGCGGGATCCTAAAGTTAGTGGGCGAGCAGTACTTC. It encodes CASSFTSGILKLVGEQYF.